Listed below are T cell receptor beta chains from one sample, sequenced in a study of CD8 T cells in ankylosing spondylitis. TCRdb fed the 5' RACE reads into MiXCR, producing one record per CDR3 protein. The table has more than 200,000 distinct CDR3 sequences, more than 20% seen once. Sequenced: blood, either unsorted or a sorted T cell fraction (not recorded which). These receptors were collected from a male donor with ankylosing spondylitis or in good health (not recorded which). CDR3s include the opening cysteine and the closing phenylalanine or tryptophan. A D gene is named only where the DNA matches it firmly. Clone size is not always given. Where it is, it says once, few, many or a class for expanded clones.

J gene | clone size | D gene | V gene | CDR3 DNA | CDR3 protein
TRBJ2-7 | few | NA | TRBV5-1 | TGCGCCAGCAGCTTGGCCCCAGGGGACTACGAGCAGTACTTC | CASSLAPGDYEQYF
TRBJ2-7 | few | NA | TRBV10-3 | TGTGCCATCAGTGAGTCGACGGTCTACGAGCAGTACTTC | CAISESTVYEQYF
TRBJ1-2 | NA | TRBD1 | TRBV6-1 | TGTGCCAGCAGTGAGTTGGGACAGGGCGAGATCTATGGCTACACCTTC | CASSELGQGEIYGYTF
TRBJ1-5 | many | NA | TRBV3-1 | TGTGCCAGCAGCCATCCCAATCAGCCCCAGCATTTT | CASSHPNQPQHF
TRBJ2-3 | many | NA | TRBV7-9 | TGTGCCAGCAGCGACGAAGGTGTTTTCAGCACAGATACGCAGTATTTT | CASSDEGVFSTDTQYF
TRBJ2-3 | NA | NA | TRBV20-1 | TGCAGTGCGAGCCAGGGACCGGGGTTCACAGATACGCAGTATTTT | CSASQGPGFTDTQYF
TRBJ1-5 | few | TRBD1 | TRBV20-1 | TGCAGTGCTGCCTGGGACAGGCGGATGAGCAATCAGCCCCAGCATTTT | CSAAWDRRMSNQPQHF
TRBJ1-5 | NA | NA | TRBV7-2 | TGTGCCAGCAGTGGTTATGGCAATCAGCCCCAGCATTTT | CASSGYGNQPQHF
TRBJ1-1 | few | TRBD1 | TRBV6-5 | TGTGCCAGCAGTTACGGGACAGGGGGCACTGAAGCTTTCTTT | CASSYGTGGTEAFF
TRBJ2-6 | NA | NA | TRBV10-2 | TGCGCCACATCCGCAGGGTCTGGGGCCAACGTCCTGACTTTC | CATSAGSGANVLTF
TRBJ2-6 | NA | TRBD1 | TRBV10-3 | TGTGCCATCAGTGAAAACCCAGGGGGAGCTGGGGCCAACGTCCTGACTTTC | CAISENPGGAGANVLTF
TRBJ1-5 | few | NA | TRBV20-1 | TGCAGTGCTCTGAGCCGACGGGCCGGTCAGGGACCCCAGCATTTT | CSALSRRAGQGPQHF
TRBJ2-1 | many | NA | TRBV9 | TGTGCCAGCAGCGTCAGTCCCGCGTTCGGCAGTGAGCAGTTCTTC | CASSVSPAFGSEQFF
TRBJ2-3 | few | TRBD2 | TRBV20-1 | TGCAGTGCTTTTTATTCTGGGCGGGGGGGCCGTACAGATACGCAGTATTTT | CSAFYSGRGGRTDTQYF
TRBJ1-5 | many | NA | TRBV12-3/TRBV12-4 | TGTGCCAGCAGTCAAACCACAGGGAGCCACAATCAGCCCCAGCATTTT | CASSQTTGSHNQPQHF
TRBJ2-3 | few | NA | TRBV3-1 | TGTGCCAGCAGCCAAGACTTCCAACCGGCAGATACGCAGTATTTT | CASSQDFQPADTQYF
TRBJ2-3 | many | NA | TRBV29-1 | TGCAGCGTTGAAACCCTAGCCACAGATACGCAGTATTTT | CSVETLATDTQYF
TRBJ2-1 | few | TRBD2 | TRBV2 | TGTGCCAGCAGTGCGGGACTAGCGGGGGGGAAACTGAGCTCCTACAATGAGCAGTTCTTC | CASSAGLAGGKLSSYNEQFF
TRBJ2-3 | few | TRBD1 | TRBV10-3 | TGTGCCATCAGCCAGGGGGAAGATACGCAGTATTTT | CAISQGEDTQYF
TRBJ2-5 | few | NA | TRBV29-1 | TGCAGCGTTGAATGGGTCACGGGGACCCAGTACTTC | CSVEWVTGTQYF
TRBJ2-4 | few | NA | TRBV2 | TGTGCCAGCAGCGTCGGGGGAGTCGCCAAAAACATTCAGTACTTC | CASSVGGVAKNIQYF
TRBJ2-5 | many | NA | TRBV20-1 | TGCAGTGCTACCAACATACTAGAGACCCAGTACTTC | CSATNILETQYF
TRBJ2-1 | few | NA | TRBV9 | TGTGCCAGCAGCGGGGGGGGGCATGAGCAGTTCTTC | CASSGGGHEQFF
TRBJ2-1 | many | TRBD2 | TRBV20-1 | TGCAGTGCTAGAGTAATAGCGGGGAAAAACAATGAGCAGTTCTTC | CSARVIAGKNNEQFF
TRBJ2-3 | many | TRBD2 | TRBV29-1 | TGCAGCGTTGAAGGGCGGTCGGGGGGGGGTCCAGATACGCAGTATTTT | CSVEGRSGGGPDTQYF
TRBJ2-7 | few | NA | TRBV12-3/TRBV12-4 | TGTGCCAGCAGTACGCAGACTAGGTGGGAGCAGTACTTC | CASSTQTRWEQYF
TRBJ2-7 | many | TRBD1 | TRBV20-1 | TGCAGTGCTAGAGCCGGGACAGGGGGCGGGGAGCAGTACTTC | CSARAGTGGGEQYF
TRBJ2-3 | few | NA | TRBV5-4 | TGTGCCAGCAGCTTGGGCACTCATGAACCGCGGGATACGCAGTATTTT | CASSLGTHEPRDTQYF
TRBJ2-3 | few | TRBD2 | TRBV6-5 | TGTGCCAGCAGTTCACCGGGTAGCGGGACAGATACGCAGTATTTT | CASSSPGSGTDTQYF
TRBJ2-5 | NA | TRBD2 | TRBV7-6 | TGTGCCAGCAGCTTAGGGGCGCTAGCGGGGGGGCCGGTGAAGGAGACCCAGTACTTC | CASSLGALAGGPVKETQYF
TRBJ2-7 | NA | NA | TRBV29-1 | TGCAGCGTTGAAGAGGGGGCTGGGGAGCAGTACTTC | CSVEEGAGEQYF
TRBJ2-4 | NA | NA | TRBV3-1 | TGTGCCAGCAGCCAAGTATCTCCTGGACTCGAATCGCTAGCCAAAAACATTCAGTACTTC | CASSQVSPGLESLAKNIQYF
TRBJ1-6 | many | NA | TRBV7-9 | TGTGCCAGCAGCTTAGAGTCCATGAATTCACCCCTCCACTTT | CASSLESMNSPLHF
TRBJ2-1 | NA | TRBD2 | TRBV7-2 | TGTGCCAGCAGCCAGAGGGCGGGACTAGGTAACAATGAGCAGTTCTTC | CASSQRAGLGNNEQFF
TRBJ2-1 | many | TRBD2 | TRBV20-1 | TGCAGTGCTCGAGCGGGGGAAGGTTCCTACAATGAGCAGTTCTTC | CSARAGEGSYNEQFF
TRBJ2-5 | NA | NA | TRBV12-3/TRBV12-4 | TGTGCCAGCAGTTTAGGGTTTACGGGGAAGGCCCAGTACTTC | CASSLGFTGKAQYF
TRBJ2-7 | many | TRBD1 | TRBV20-1 | TGCAGTGCTAGGGGGGGACAGGGCTACGAGCAGTACTTC | CSARGGQGYEQYF
TRBJ1-4 | few | NA | TRBV29-1 | TGCAGCGTTCGGGGTGGGGGTGAAAAACTGTTTTTT | CSVRGGGEKLFF
TRBJ1-1 | few | TRBD1 | TRBV29-1 | TGCAGCGTCTTTTCGACAGGGGTGTACACTGAAGCTTTCTTT | CSVFSTGVYTEAFF
TRBJ1-2 | many | NA | TRBV5-6 | TGTGCCAGCAGCTTGACCTTTATAGGCAATTATGGCTACACCTTC | CASSLTFIGNYGYTF
TRBJ2-5 | many | NA | TRBV7-7 | TGTGCCAGCAGCTTAGTGGACACCCTGGGCGGGGAGACCCAGTACTTC | CASSLVDTLGGETQYF
TRBJ1-1 | NA | NA | TRBV20-1 | TGCAGTGCGCCCGATACAGAAGCTTTCTTT | CSAPDTEAFF
TRBJ1-3 | many | NA | TRBV16 | TGTGCCAGCAGCCAATCACTGGCGTACTCTGGAAACACCATATATTTT | CASSQSLAYSGNTIYF
TRBJ1-4 | few | NA | TRBV15 | TGTGCCACCAGCAAGGACGGCTTTAATGAAAAACTGTTTTTT | CATSKDGFNEKLFF
TRBJ2-5 | few | TRBD2 | TRBV24-1 | TGTGCCACCAGTGCCCGGGGGGGGGTGACCCAGTACTTC | CATSARGGVTQYF
TRBJ1-2 | many | NA | TRBV29-1 | TGCAGCGTTGAAGCTTCCAGGGACACCTTC | CSVEASRDTF
TRBJ1-1 | many | NA | TRBV6-1 | TGTGCCAGCAGTCCCTGGAGGGGGGCGGGTACTACTGAAGCTTTCTTT | CASSPWRGAGTTEAFF
TRBJ2-7 | many | NA | TRBV20-1 | TGCAGTGCTAGAGCCGGGAACTCCTACGAGCAGTACTTC | CSARAGNSYEQYF
TRBJ2-2 | many | TRBD1 | TRBV20-1 | TGCAGTGCTAGAGAGACAGGGGCCAACACCGGGGAGCTGTTTTTT | CSARETGANTGELFF
TRBJ2-5 | many | TRBD2 | TRBV20-1 | TGCAGTGCTAGAGATGGGAGCGGGAAAGAGGAGACCCAGTACTTC | CSARDGSGKEETQYF
TRBJ2-7 | many | NA | TRBV20-1 | TGCAGTGCTAGCCCCCCAGACCGCTACGAGCAGTACTTC | CSASPPDRYEQYF
TRBJ1-4 | few | NA | TRBV7-6 | TGTGCCAGCAGCTTAGGGGGACCCAACCGGGGGGAAAAACTGTTTTTT | CASSLGGPNRGEKLFF
TRBJ1-2 | NA | NA | TRBV2 | TGTGCCAGCTGGGGAGGGAGTACCTTC | CASWGGSTF
TRBJ2-1 | few | TRBD1 | TRBV6-2/TRBV6-3 | TGTGCCAGCAGAGCCCACGGGACAGATGGATGGAATGAGCAGTTCTTC | CASRAHGTDGWNEQFF
TRBJ2-3 | NA | TRBD2 | TRBV20-1 | TGCAGTGCTAACCACGGGGGGATCAGAACAGATACGCAGTATTTT | CSANHGGIRTDTQYF
TRBJ2-3 | many | NA | TRBV5-8 | TGTGCCAGCAGCTCCCGCGGGGACAGAAACACAGATACGCAGTATTTT | CASSSRGDRNTDTQYF